These T cell receptor beta chains were read from a single sample in a study of T cell repertoires in cytomegalovirus infection. TCRdb itself ran the reads through MiXCR, one entry per CDR3 protein. The table records nearly 700,000 distinct CDR3 sequences, around 35% of them present only once. Which antigens these TCRs recognize remains unknown. The specimen comprised cultured PBMCs, sampled from culture after CMV antigen stimulation. Receptor source: a human donor in good health (CMV status not recorded). Some clones in this sample may be carry-over from other donors' samples. The CDR3 runs from the conserved cysteine through the conserved F or W. A D gene is named only where the DNA matches it firmly. Where a row states a size, it is once, few, many or the class of an expanded clone; other rows omit it.

D | J | V | size | DNA | CDR3
. | TRBJ1-1 | TRBV5-4 | . | TGTGCCAGCAGCCAACAGACCCCGGCGGACACTGAAGCTTTCTTT | CASSQQTPADTEAFF
. | TRBJ1-5 | TRBV12-3/TRBV12-4 | few | TGTGCCAGTGGACTGTATAGCAATCAGCCCCAGCATTTT | CASGLYSNQPQHF
TRBD1 | TRBJ2-3 | TRBV7-8 | many | TGTGCCAGCAGCACTTCCGGGACAGGGGGTGCGGTACCGGATACGCAGTATTTT | CASSTSGTGGAVPDTQYF
TRBD2 | TRBJ2-1 | TRBV4-3 | . | TGCGCCAGCAGCCCGGGACTGAGCGGGGGCAATGAGCAGTTCTTC | CASSPGLSGGNEQFF
. | TRBJ2-2 | TRBV12-3/TRBV12-4 | . | TGTGCCAGCAGTGCACAAGGGTCGAACACCGGGGAGCTGTTTTTT | CASSAQGSNTGELFF
. | TRBJ2-1 | TRBV6-1 | . | TGTGCCAGCAGGGAAGGGGGGTTGAATGAGCAGTTCTTC | CASREGGLNEQFF
. | TRBJ2-3 | TRBV7-2 | . | TGTGCCAGCAGCTTAGGGGGGGGCCGACGGGGTACGCAGTATTTT | CASSLGGGRRGTQYF
TRBD2 | TRBJ2-7 | TRBV27 | . | TGTGCCACCAGACTAGCGGGAGGGAACTACGAGCAGTACTTC | CATRLAGGNYEQYF
TRBD1 | TRBJ1-4 | TRBV6-1 | . | TGTGCCAGCAGACCCCGACAGGGCATTGGTGAAAAACTGTTTTTT | CASRPRQGIGEKLFF
TRBD1 | TRBJ2-2 | TRBV7-2 | few | TGTGCCAGCAGCTTAAAGCTTACAGGGGGCCACGGCGGGGAGCTGTTTTTT | CASSLKLTGGHGGELFF
. | TRBJ2-3 | TRBV15 | . | TGTGCCACCAGCCTACGATTAGGAGACAGTAAGACAGATACGCAGTATTTT | CATSLRLGDSKTDTQYF
. | TRBJ1-6 | TRBV12-3/TRBV12-4 | . | TGTGCCAGCAGTTTAGTTCAATCACCCCTCCACTTT | CASSLVQSPLHF
. | TRBJ1-4 | TRBV7-2 | many | TGTGCCAGCAGCTTATTTGCCCCAACTAATGAAAAACTGTTTTTT | CASSLFAPTNEKLFF
. | TRBJ2-5 | TRBV20-1 | . | TGCAGTGTCAGGGAACAGTACCAAGAGACCCAGTACTTC | CSVREQYQETQYF
TRBD1 | TRBJ1-1 | TRBV18 | . | TGTGCCAGCTCAACTAATAGACAGGGGTCGATTAGCACTGAAGCTTTCTTT | CASSTNRQGSISTEAFF
TRBD2 | TRBJ2-3 | TRBV7-2 | . | TGTGCCAGCAGCTTAGACTCTAGCGGGAGTACTGATACGCAGTATTTT | CASSLDSSGSTDTQYF
. | TRBJ2-3 | TRBV4-3 | few | TGCGCCAGCAGCCAGGACACCGGGGATTTCGTGAAGTATTTT | CASSQDTGDFVKYF
. | TRBJ2-1 | TRBV7-9 | . | TGTGCCAGCATGGGGCCCAGCAACAATGAGCAGTTCTTC | CASMGPSNNEQFF
. | TRBJ1-1 | TRBV20-1 | few | TGCAGTGCTAAGTCGGTAAGCGAAGCTTTCTTT | CSAKSVSEAFF
. | TRBJ1-2 | TRBV13 | . | TGTGCCAGCAGCTTAGGGAAAAAACACAGGGCAGGGAACTATGGCTACACCTTC | CASSLGKKHRAGNYGYTF
. | TRBJ2-5 | TRBV20-1 | few | TGCAGTGCTAGCGGAGAGACCCAGTACTTC | CSASGETQYF
. | TRBJ1-2 | TRBV7-9 | few | TGTGCCAGCACCCAGACAGTGGTCTATGGCTACACCTTC | CASTQTVVYGYTF
. | TRBJ1-2 | TRBV12-3/TRBV12-4 | . | TGTGCCAGCAGTTTTGTGGGGGCCGGCTACACCTTC | CASSFVGAGYTF
. | TRBJ2-3 | TRBV7-7 | many | TGTGCCAGCAGCTCCTCCCTCGACAGGAGAGATACGCAGTATTTT | CASSSSLDRRDTQYF
. | TRBJ2-3 | TRBV20-1 | . | TGCAGTGCTAGAGATAAGCCAGATACGCAGTATTTT | CSARDKPDTQYF
TRBD1 | TRBJ1-3 | TRBV27 | . | TGTGCCAGCAGTCCAAGGGGGCCTGGAAACACCATATATTTT | CASSPRGPGNTIYF
. | TRBJ2-1 | TRBV27 | . | TGTGCCAGCAGTTCCCAGGGAGTCCTGGCTAACAATGAGCAGTTCTTC | CASSSQGVLANNEQFF
TRBD2 | TRBJ2-5 | TRBV10-3 | . | TGTGCCGCCGGGAGGGGGGCCCAAGAGACCCAGTACTTC | CAAGRGAQETQYF
. | TRBJ1-4 | TRBV6-6 | . | TGTGCCAGCAAGACCGGGGGGGGGCCTGAAAAACTGTTTTTT | CASKTGGGPEKLFF
. | TRBJ2-5 | TRBV7-8 | many | TGTGCCAGCAGCCATGGACGGAGGATGGACTCGCGCGAGACCCAGTACTTC | CASSHGRRMDSRETQYF
. | TRBJ2-7 | TRBV6-1 | . | TGTGCCAGCAGTGAAAACAGGAATCTTTACGAGCAGTACTTC | CASSENRNLYEQYF
TRBD1 | TRBJ1-4 | TRBV7-2 | few | TGTGCCAGCAGCCCTGGACTGACAGGGGGCCCGGGTTATAATGAAAAACTGTTTTTT | CASSPGLTGGPGYNEKLFF
. | TRBJ2-7 | TRBV6-2/TRBV6-3 | few | TGTGCCAGCACCCCTCTGAGGGGGGGATACGAGCAGTACTTC | CASTPLRGGYEQYF
. | TRBJ1-1 | TRBV29-1 | . | TGCAGCGCCGCCCAGGTATTCGGGAACACTGAAGCTTTCTTT | CSAAQVFGNTEAFF
TRBD2 | TRBJ2-1 | TRBV6-6 | . | TGTGCCAGCAGTTCTCGACTAGCGGGAGGGTTCAATGAGCAGTTCTTC | CASSSRLAGGFNEQFF
TRBD1 | TRBJ2-6 | TRBV5-4 | few | TGTGCCAGCAGCCCTAAGACAGGGGGAAGGATGTCTGGGGCCAACGTCCTGACTTTC | CASSPKTGGRMSGANVLTF
. | TRBJ1-1 | TRBV20-1 | . | TGCAGTGCTAGAGGGGAAGCCGGGGCTTTCTTT | CSARGEAGAFF
TRBD2 | TRBJ2-5 | TRBV5-4 | . | TGTGCCAGCACCATGGGACTAGCGGGCCAAGAGACCCAGTACTTC | CASTMGLAGQETQYF
TRBD2 | TRBJ2-3 | TRBV4-2 | . | TGTGCCAGCAGCCAAGAAAGGGTAACTAGCGAAAACACAGATACGCAGTATTTT | CASSQERVTSENTDTQYF
. | TRBJ2-7 | TRBV7-8 | . | TGTGCCAGCAGCCCGATAGGGGGGGCCTTGTGGGAGCAGTACTTC | CASSPIGGALWEQYF
. | TRBJ1-1 | TRBV12-5 | few | TGTGCTAGTGGTTTCGGGACACCGAACACTGAAGCTTTCTTT | CASGFGTPNTEAFF
TRBD2 | TRBJ2-3 | TRBV6-4 | . | TGTGCCAGCAGTGACTCCGGGAGGGACCGTACGCAGTATTTT | CASSDSGRDRTQYF
TRBD1 | TRBJ1-6 | TRBV2 | . | TGTGCCAGCAGAGATGGGACAGGGGGGAATAATTCACCCCTCCACTTT | CASRDGTGGNNSPLHF